This T cell receptor beta chain is drawn from a study of T cells after yellow fever vaccination. Study-wide context: When fractions had low cell numbers, they were prepared with SMART-Seq v4 Ultra Low Input. Whole-study results and caveats: Only a small proportion of the clonotypes turned up in both the CD4 and the CD8 compartments, likely arising from convergent recombination. Peak timing came faster in the weaker secondary response, day 5 versus 15.

For TCR, cDNA came from 5'RACE template switching, which added a universal primer site and UMIs. From the 5' RACE reads, TCRdb called clonotypes with MiXCR, one entry per CDR3 protein. The table has 65,000 to 70,000 distinct CDR3 sequences, roughly 6% seen once. Germline V gene sequence: CDR1 SQVTM, CDR2 ANQGSEA. After removal of 7 bases from V and 8 bases from J, the junction contained 8 bases not matched to a gene. This CDR3 region has 12 residues. This clonotype was seen ten or more times. Its antigen is not known. The sample in question was CD4+ T cells sorted from PBMCs, obtained less than 16 days after the first yellow fever vaccination. The chain carries TRBV29-1 and TRBJ2-1; 7 nucleotides match TRBD2. The sequence derives from a man younger than 35 who received the YFV17D yellow fever vaccine. The CDR3 bases are TGCAGCGCCAGCGGGGATCTCCATGAGCAGTTCTTC. This encodes CSASGDLHEQFF.